The sequence of this TCR beta chain was determined in a study of T cell repertoires in cytomegalovirus infection. Study results and caveats: Across the ex vivo response, the dominant clonotypes were HLA-C-restricted CMV-specific TCR beta clonotypes.

TCRdb used MiXCR to reprocess the reads, holding one entry per CDR3 protein. The profile shows approximately 270,000 distinct CDR3 sequences, roughly 21% of them singletons. Of note for this clonotype: The antigen is undetermined.

Germline V lookup: CDR1 SGHTA, CDR2 FQGTGA. Trimming pared 0 bases from V and 7 bases from J, leaving 15 bases between. The CDR3 loop spans 16 amino acids. This material consisted of cultured PBMCs, taken from culture after CMV antigen stimulation. The receptor was derived from a human donor in good health (CMV status not recorded). Some clones in this sample may be carry-over from other donors' samples. J is TRBJ2-2 and V is TRBV7-3, with D possibly being TRBD1 (5 bases). CDR3 DNA sequence: TGTGCCAGCAGCTTAACGGTTGTACAGGCAGGCGGGGAGCTGTTTTTT. Translating it yields CASSLTVVQAGGELFF.